This T cell receptor beta chain emerged from a study of T cell responses to AZD1222 COVID-19 vaccine. Study-wide context: Second-dose recipients at about 4 or about 12 weeks were treated as one pooled group.

This CDR3 has 16 amino acids. The V and J ends lost 1 base and 4 bases respectively, with 14 bases between them. Germline V gene data show CDR1 as LGHDT and CDR2 as YNNKEL (reference sequence). The assay was immunoSEQ multiplex PCR, and TCRdb's table has in-frame clones only and misses some. The data contain 95,000 to 110,000 clones, more than 75% of them singletons. This specimen was peripheral blood, taken on day 0 of AZD1222 vaccination. The sequence was collected from an adult in good health. The chain recombines TRBV3-1 (or the pseudogene TRBV3-2) with TRBJ2-1, with D possibly matching TRBD2 (6 bases). CDR3 residues: CASSQAGGTAYNEQFF. DNA for the CDR3: TGTGCCAGCAGCCAAGCTGGGGGGACGGCTTACAATGAGCAGTTCTTC.